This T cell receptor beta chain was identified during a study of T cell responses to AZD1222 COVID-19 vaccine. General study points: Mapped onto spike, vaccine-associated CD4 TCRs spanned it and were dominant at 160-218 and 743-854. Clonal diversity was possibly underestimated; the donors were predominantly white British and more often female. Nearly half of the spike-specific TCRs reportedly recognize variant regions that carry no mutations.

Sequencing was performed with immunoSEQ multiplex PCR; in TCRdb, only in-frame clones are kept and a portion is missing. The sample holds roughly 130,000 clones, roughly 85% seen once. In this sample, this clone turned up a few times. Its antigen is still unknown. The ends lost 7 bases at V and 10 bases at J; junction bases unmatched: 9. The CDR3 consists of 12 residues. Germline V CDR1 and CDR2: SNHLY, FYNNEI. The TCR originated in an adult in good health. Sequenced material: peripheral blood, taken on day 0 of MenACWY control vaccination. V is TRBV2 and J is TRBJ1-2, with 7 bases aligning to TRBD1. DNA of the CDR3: TGTGCCAGCACCGAGGAGCAGGGGGTCTACACCTTC. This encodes CASTEEQGVYTF.